The T cell receptor (beta chain) under discussion was sequenced for a study of T cell responses to AZD1222 COVID-19 vaccine (dated by TCRdb to the early 2020s). With regard to the full study: A total of 230 to 250 trial participants underwent TCR sequencing, of whom some 210 received two doses of AZD1222 and about 26 received two doses of the MenACWY control vaccine. Trial participants were enrolled into age subgroups of 18-55, 56-69 and 70-plus years, which contained approximately 150, 28 and 58 TCR-sequenced participants, respectively.

The time point label for this specimen denotes: about 28 days (+/-7) after the second vaccine dose. Read against the paper, the sample's treatment or condition label means: meningococcal conjugate vaccine given as trial control. Vaccinee samples came from UK trials COV001 and COV002, including a single-blind randomized controlled phase 2/3 trial of AZD1222 (ChAdOx1 nCoV-19) in healthy adults. For TCRbeta chain sequencing, PBMC samples were collected from trial participants at day 0 and at day 28 after the second dose. As to this clone: Its recognized antigen is unknown. The sample holds no much larger clone one base away, and base qualities are not on file.

The CDR3 regions of human TCRbeta chains were subjected to immunosequencing. The authors processed their data as follows. TCRs in the repertoires were matched against a reference library of SARS-CoV-2-specific TCRs that had been generated with the MIRA antigen-specificity platform. Breadth was defined as the fraction of unique TCRs that were SARS-CoV-2-associated. Depth was defined as the fraction of total T cells that were SARS-CoV-2-associated. Each spike-specific TCR was assigned to its reactive spike region and to a CD4 or CD8 class using the MIRA data. Log10-transformed breadth and depth values were compared by one-way ANOVA with Sidak's multiple comparisons tests. In TCRdb, the immuneACCESS table is reduced to in-frame sequences with V and J assigned. These tables do not hold every clone; where another copy was compared, an unresolved V gene accounts for under half, and the others remain unexplained. Clonal size and the V and J genes are those of that table, whereas D and trimming came from the DNA. The sample has approximately 150,000 clones on record, less than 95% of them singletons. Of the sample, about 7.5% falls within the top ten clones.

Points the paper makes about the study in general: Conclusions about previously exposed vaccinees are limited, since just 5 or 6 AZD1222 recipients were seropositive for SARS-CoV-2 at baseline. Participants were mostly white British, with more females than males. The authors suggested clonal diversity may have been underestimated. CD4 TCRs associated with the vaccine covered the entire spike protein, and the dominant responses were in regions 160-218 and 743-854. Epitopes outside the regions mutated in the B.1.351 and B.1.1.7 variants were reportedly recognized by nearly half of the unique spike-specific TCRs. In the small 56-69-year group, the increase in depth fell short of significance, most likely because of low power. After two AZD1222 doses, both the breadth and the depth of spike-specific TCRs were significantly higher than at day 0 and than in MenACWY recipients. No day 14 peak-response samples were available, so repertoires were characterized only after the peak T cell response.

CDR3 length: 13 amino acids, cysteine to phenylalanine. Left in the record is the CDR3 DNA by itself, 39 bases read in frame from the first base. V was cut back by 1 base and J by 1 base, leaving a gap of 4 bases between them. The germline V gene (reference sequence) sets CDR1 to SGHKS and CDR2 to YYEKEE. This sample comprised peripheral blood, obtained 28 days after the second dose of the MenACWY control vaccine. The chain couples TRBV5-5 to TRBJ2-3; no D gene can be assigned with confidence. This sequence originates from an adult who received the MenACWY meningococcal vaccine as a control. The bases read TGTGCCAGCAGCTTGATCGGCACAGATACGCAGTATTTT. It translates to CASSLIGTDTQYF.